This T cell receptor (beta chain) was captured by sequencing in a study of technical replicates of blood from several donors. Here immunoSEQ multiplex PCR was the method, and the copy in TCRdb shows in-frame clones only, minus some. The sample contains over 50,000 clones, 70% to 90% of which appear only once. This TCR was sampled from a human donor in good health. Some clones in this sample may be carry-over from other donors' samples. Material: PBMCs.

The DNA for the CDR3 is TGCGCCAGCAGTGGGTGGGGACAGGGTCAAAATTCACCCCTCCACTTT. Translated: CASSGWGQGQNSPLHF. The gene calls are TRBV10-1 and TRBJ1-6; 9 bases fit TRBD1. The CDR3 consists of 16 residues. The germline V gene encodes CDR1 WNHNN and CDR2 SYGVQD (reference sequence). J was trimmed by 7 bases and V by 4 bases; bases with no gene match: 8.